The rows below give T cell receptor beta chains drawn from one sample of a study of shared clonotypes between healthy human individuals. Generated by immunoSEQ multiplex PCR, the TCRdb table keeps only in-frame clones and is missing some. The sample lists around 100,000 clones, about 63% occurring once. The specimen was memory CD8+ T cells sorted from blood. Source of these receptors: a woman under 40 in good health. Both conserved end residues are part of each CDR3. The D gene is left open where the match is weak. Clone size is shown for a subset of rows, as once, few, many or a class of expanded clone.

v_call: TRBV19
clone_size: -
j_call: TRBJ2-2
d_call: -
cdr3_aa: CASSITSLAGELFF
cdr3_nt: TGTGCCAGTAGTATCACTAGCTTGGCCGGGGAGCTGTTTTTT

v_call: TRBV6-1
clone_size: once
j_call: TRBJ2-3
d_call: -
cdr3_aa: CASKRQESTDTQYF
cdr3_nt: TGTGCCAGCAAGAGACAGGAAAGCACAGATACGCAGTATTTT

v_call: TRBV7-9
clone_size: once
j_call: TRBJ1-2
d_call: -
cdr3_aa: CASSRDVRGNYGYTF
cdr3_nt: TGTGCCAGCAGCCGTGATGTTCGGGGAAACTATGGCTACACCTTC

v_call: TRBV10-3
clone_size: -
j_call: TRBJ2-7
d_call: -
cdr3_aa: CAISESLGPSYEQYF
cdr3_nt: TGTGCCATCAGTGAGTCTTTGGGGCCCTCCTACGAGCAGTACTTC

v_call: TRBV28
clone_size: -
j_call: TRBJ2-7
d_call: -
cdr3_aa: CASSLPFSNEQYF
cdr3_nt: TGTGCCAGCAGTCTCCCCTTTTCCAACGAGCAGTACTTC

v_call: TRBV1
clone_size: -
j_call: TRBJ2-5
d_call: -
cdr3_aa: CTSSQTVQETQYF
cdr3_nt: TGCACCAGCAGCCAAACAGTGCAAGAGACCCAGTACTTC

v_call: TRBV6-4
clone_size: -
j_call: TRBJ1-2
d_call: -
cdr3_aa: CASSDPSFGWTVLFDGYTF
cdr3_nt: TGTGCCAGCAGTGACCCTTCGTTCGGATGGACAGTCCTCTTTGATGGCTACACCTTC

v_call: TRBV20-1
clone_size: -
j_call: TRBJ2-7
d_call: -
cdr3_aa: CSASKVHEQYF
cdr3_nt: TGCAGTGCTAGTAAGGTCCACGAGCAGTACTTC

v_call: TRBV29-1
clone_size: -
j_call: TRBJ2-1
d_call: -
cdr3_aa: CSVVGVGSSYNEQFF
cdr3_nt: TGCAGCGTTGTGGGGGTGGGGAGCTCCTACAATGAGCAGTTCTTC

v_call: TRBV5-1
clone_size: once
j_call: TRBJ2-7
d_call: -
cdr3_aa: CASSFDLFYEQYF
cdr3_nt: TGCGCCAGCAGCTTCGACTTATTCTACGAGCAGTACTTC

v_call: TRBV27
clone_size: few
j_call: TRBJ2-7
d_call: TRBD1
cdr3_aa: CASSSGTGLVYEQYF
cdr3_nt: TGTGCCAGCAGCTCCGGGACAGGGCTAGTCTACGAGCAGTACTTC

v_call: TRBV6-6
clone_size: few
j_call: TRBJ2-1
d_call: TRBD2
cdr3_aa: CASSGTGTSGRNEQFF
cdr3_nt: TGTGCCAGCAGTGGTACCGGGACTAGCGGGAGAAATGAGCAGTTCTTC

v_call: TRBV5-1
clone_size: few
j_call: TRBJ1-1
d_call: -
cdr3_aa: CASTGEHEAFF
cdr3_nt: TGCGCCAGCACGGGGGAGCATGAAGCTTTCTTT

v_call: TRBV18
clone_size: -
j_call: TRBJ2-3
d_call: -
cdr3_aa: CASSRYRGSLPHTDTQYF
cdr3_nt: TGTGCCAGCTCACGGTACCGTGGCAGCCTACCCCACACAGATACGCAGTATTTT

v_call: TRBV6-5
clone_size: -
j_call: TRBJ2-1
d_call: TRBD2
cdr3_aa: CASSPGTSGNEQFF
cdr3_nt: TGTGCCAGCAGCCCCGGGACTAGCGGCAATGAGCAGTTCTTC

v_call: TRBV6-1
clone_size: -
j_call: TRBJ2-5
d_call: TRBD1
cdr3_aa: CASSEVAGTGETQYF
cdr3_nt: TGTGCCAGCAGTGAAGTCGCGGGGACAGGGGAGACCCAGTACTTC

v_call: TRBV6-4
clone_size: many
j_call: TRBJ2-1
d_call: TRBD2
cdr3_aa: CASSATSGSGNEQFF
cdr3_nt: TGTGCCAGCAGTGCCACTAGCGGGAGCGGAAATGAGCAGTTCTTC

v_call: TRBV28
clone_size: -
j_call: TRBJ1-2
d_call: TRBD1
cdr3_aa: CASTDTGGSNYGYTF
cdr3_nt: TGTGCCAGCACTGATACAGGGGGCAGCAACTATGGCTACACCTTC

v_call: TRBV4-1
clone_size: -
j_call: TRBJ2-2
d_call: TRBD2
cdr3_aa: CASSQQGLAGGTGELFF
cdr3_nt: TGCGCCAGCAGCCAGCAGGGTCTAGCGGGAGGGACCGGGGAGCTGTTTTTT

v_call: TRBV19
clone_size: -
j_call: TRBJ1-5
d_call: -
cdr3_aa: CASSVEQGLSNQPQHF
cdr3_nt: TGTGCCAGTAGTGTTGAACAGGGACTTAGCAATCAGCCCCAGCATTTT

v_call: TRBV19
clone_size: many
j_call: TRBJ1-5
d_call: -
cdr3_aa: CASSIDPGRWPQHF
cdr3_nt: TGTGCCAGTAGTATAGATCCCGGACGGTGGCCCCAGCATTTT

v_call: TRBV6-1
clone_size: -
j_call: TRBJ2-2
d_call: -
cdr3_aa: CASHSAEGTGELFF
cdr3_nt: TGTGCCAGTCATAGCGCCGAGGGGACCGGGGAGCTGTTTTTT

v_call: TRBV5-1
clone_size: few
j_call: TRBJ1-5
d_call: -
cdr3_aa: CASSSGSEGQPQHF
cdr3_nt: TGCGCCAGCAGCTCCGGGTCCGAAGGCCAGCCCCAGCATTTT

v_call: TRBV7-6
clone_size: -
j_call: TRBJ1-1
d_call: -
cdr3_aa: CASSSRDKVTEAFF
cdr3_nt: TGTGCCAGCAGCTCCCGGGATAAGGTCACTGAAGCTTTCTTT

v_call: TRBV5-4
clone_size: -
j_call: TRBJ2-7
d_call: -
cdr3_aa: CASSLEADYEQYF
cdr3_nt: TGTGCCAGCAGCTTGGAGGCTGATTACGAGCAGTACTTC

v_call: TRBV10-3
clone_size: -
j_call: TRBJ2-7
d_call: -
cdr3_aa: CAISEVRQAQTPTYEQYF
cdr3_nt: TGTGCCATCAGTGAGGTTCGACAGGCTCAGACCCCGACCTACGAGCAGTACTTC

v_call: TRBV7-9
clone_size: -
j_call: TRBJ1-1
d_call: -
cdr3_aa: CASSLDSRIAEAFF
cdr3_nt: TGTGCCAGCAGCTTAGATTCCCGGATAGCTGAAGCTTTCTTT

v_call: TRBV5-1
clone_size: -
j_call: TRBJ2-7
d_call: TRBD1
cdr3_aa: CASRGDRGFSYEQYF
cdr3_nt: TGCGCCAGCAGGGGGGACAGGGGCTTCTCCTACGAGCAGTACTTC